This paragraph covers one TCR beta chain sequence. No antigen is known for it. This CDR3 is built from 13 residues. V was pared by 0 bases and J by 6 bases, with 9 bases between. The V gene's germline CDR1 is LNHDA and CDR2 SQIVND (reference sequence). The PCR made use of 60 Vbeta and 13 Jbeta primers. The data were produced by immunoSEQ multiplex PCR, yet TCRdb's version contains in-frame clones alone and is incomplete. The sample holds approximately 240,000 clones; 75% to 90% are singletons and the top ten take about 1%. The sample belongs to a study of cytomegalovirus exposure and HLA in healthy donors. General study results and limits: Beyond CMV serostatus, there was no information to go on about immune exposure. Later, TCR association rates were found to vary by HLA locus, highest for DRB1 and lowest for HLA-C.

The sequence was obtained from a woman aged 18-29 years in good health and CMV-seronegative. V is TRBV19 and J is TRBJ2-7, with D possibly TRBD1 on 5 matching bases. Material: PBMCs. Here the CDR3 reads CASSIELGLEQYF. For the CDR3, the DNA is TGTGCCAGTAGTATAGAATTGGGGCTCGAGCAGTACTTC.